Here is one T cell receptor beta chain with its context. The antigen remains unidentified. The sample originates from a study of cytomegalovirus exposure and HLA in healthy donors. The approximately 120-subject validation cohort, separate from the 666-subject first cohort, included the donors. Study-wide findings and caveats: It was reportedly the case that the classifier diagnosed cytomegalovirus status with high specificity and sensitivity. Specific recognition of CMV antigens was confirmed in vitro for a few chains (all CMV-associated). Subsequent analysis revealed that first-cohort TCR clusters tended to co-occur in the 120 or so validation repertoires.

This CDR3 has 15 amino acids. J was trimmed by 4 bases and V by 3 bases; bases with no gene match: 6. CDR1 KGHSH and CDR2 LQKENI come from the germline V gene. TCRdb keeps only in-frame clones here, not all; method: immunoSEQ multiplex PCR. The repertoire holds nearly 80,000 clones, with more than 85% as singletons. This clonotype originated in a young woman in good health and CMV-seronegative. The chain recombines TRBV18 with TRBJ2-3; 8 nucleotides agree with TRBD2. The source material was PBMCs. The CDR3 DNA is TGTGCCAGCTCACCCTTAGCGGGGAAGGCAGATACGCAGTATTTT. It yields the protein CASSPLAGKADTQYF.